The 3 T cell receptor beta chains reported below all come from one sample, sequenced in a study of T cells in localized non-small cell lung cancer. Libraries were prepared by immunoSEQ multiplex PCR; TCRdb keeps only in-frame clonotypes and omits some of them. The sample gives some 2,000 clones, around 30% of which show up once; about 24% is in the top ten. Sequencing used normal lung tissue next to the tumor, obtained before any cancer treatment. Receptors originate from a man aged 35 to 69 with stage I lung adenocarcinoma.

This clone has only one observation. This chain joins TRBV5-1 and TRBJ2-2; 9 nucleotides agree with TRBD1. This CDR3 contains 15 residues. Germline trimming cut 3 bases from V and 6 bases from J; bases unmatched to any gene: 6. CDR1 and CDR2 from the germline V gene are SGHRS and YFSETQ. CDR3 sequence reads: CASSSGQGRAGELFF. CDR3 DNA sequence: TGCGCCAGCAGCTCGGGACAGGGAAGGGCCGGGGAGCTGTTTTTT.

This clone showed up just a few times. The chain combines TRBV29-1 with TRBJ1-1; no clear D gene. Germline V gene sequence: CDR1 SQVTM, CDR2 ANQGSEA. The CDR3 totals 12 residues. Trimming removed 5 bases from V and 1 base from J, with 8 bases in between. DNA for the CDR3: TGCAGCGTTATTCGGGAGAACACTGAAGCTTTCTTT. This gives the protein CSVIRENTEAFF.

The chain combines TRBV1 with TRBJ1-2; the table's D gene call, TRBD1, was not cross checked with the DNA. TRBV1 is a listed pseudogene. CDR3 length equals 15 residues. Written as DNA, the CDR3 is TGCGCCAGCAGCCAAGGGACAGGGGGTTTAGAGGGCTACACCTTC. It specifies CASSQGTGGLEGYTF.